These 24 T cell receptor beta chains share one sample of origin, sequenced in a study of blood T cell repertoires in COVID-19. Some clones are missing from TCRdb's copy, which holds only in-frame ones; the method was immunoSEQ multiplex PCR. Found here are about 59,000 clones, 90% to 95% of them singletons; the top ten hold over 7.5%. Sequenced material: peripheral blood. These receptors were taken from a human donor in a cohort sampled during active COVID-19.

This clone was detected only once. The chain combines TRBV7-9 with TRBJ2-5, with D tentatively TRBD1 (5 bases). With 0 bases removed from V and 14 bases from J, the gap between germline ends came to 16 bases. The V gene's germline CDR1 is SEHNR and CDR2 FQNEAQ (reference sequence). The CDR3 extends over 13 amino acids. CDR3 nucleotide sequence: TGTGCCAGCAGCTTAGCGCCGATGAACAGGCCTTACTTC. Its protein product is CASSLAPMNRPYF.

The chain employs TRBV28 and TRBJ1-1; 7 bases map to TRBD1. Germline assignment: CDR1 MDHEN and CDR2 SYDVKM. This CDR3 region has 12 residues. The V and J ends lost 6 bases and 9 bases, in that order; junction bases with no gene match: 7. The CDR3 protein is CASRTQGLQAFF. DNA for the CDR3: TGTGCCAGCAGGACACAGGGGCTCCAAGCTTTCTTT. Full variable domain (missing parts from reference TRBV28 and TRBJ1-1): DVKVTQSSRYLVKRTGEKVFLECVQDMDHENMFWYRQDPGLGLRLIYFSYDVKMKEKGDIPEGYSVSREKKERFSLILESASTNQTSMYLCASRTQGLQAFFGQGTRLTVV.

The chain uses TRBV7-2 and TRBJ1-6; D possibly corresponds to TRBD1 (5 bases). The CDR3 runs 15 residues. V shed 5 bases and J shed 7 bases, with 15 bases lying between them. Germline lookup yields CDR1 SGHTA and CDR2 FQGNSA. CDR3 loop: CASSPYQGGNSPLHF. As DNA, the CDR3 is TGTGCCAGCAGCCCCTACCAGGGTGGAAATTCACCCCTCCACTTT.

The V gene is TRBV27, the J gene TRBJ2-5, with D possibly TRBD2 on 7 matching bases. The germline V and J ends were trimmed by 6 bases and 5 bases, with 25 bases remaining between them. Per the germline V gene, CDR1 is MNHEY and CDR2 is SMNVEV (reference sequence). The CDR3 is 17 residues long. CDR3 region: CASSLAGGGPEGETQYF. The CDR3 nucleotides are TGTGCCAGCAGCCTGGCTGGGGGGGGGCCTGAGGGGGAGACCCAGTACTTC.

The chain employs TRBV30 and TRBJ2-1; 16 bases fit TRBD2. V shed 8 bases, J shed 9 bases, and the junction held 13 bases outside the gene matches. CDR3 length: 16 residues. CDR1 is GTSNPN and CDR2 is SVGIG in the germline V gene (reference sequence). CDR3 DNA: TGTGCCCGGAAGAAGGGACTAGCGGGGGGGCCGAGTGAGCAGTTCTTC. Amino acid sequence: CARKKGLAGGPSEQFF.

The V and J genes are TRBV11-2 and TRBJ1-1; unclear D gene. The CDR3 consists of 15 residues. Trimming pared 5 bases from V and 2 bases from J, leaving 15 bases between. Germline values: CDR1 SGHAT, CDR2 FQNNGV. The CDR3: CASSDPGIPNTEAFF. CDR3 bases: TGTGCCAGCAGCGATCCCGGGATCCCAAACACTGAAGCTTTCTTT. Using reference TRBV11-2 and TRBJ1-1 for the parts outside the CDR3, the full variable domain is EAGVAQSPRYKIIEKRQSVAFWCNPISGHATLYWYQQILGQGPKLLIQFQNNGVVDDSQLPKDRFSAERLKGVDSTLKIQPAKLEDSAVYLCASSDPGIPNTEAFFGQGTRLTVV.

V is TRBV4-1 and J is TRBJ2-1; D not resolved. In germline, CDR1 is MGHRA, CDR2 YSYEKL. Trimming pared 6 bases from V and 5 bases from J, leaving 17 bases between. The CDR3 consists of 15 residues. This CDR3 is CASRRSVSLDNEQFF. The CDR3 nucleotides read TGCGCCAGCAGGCGATCGGTCTCCCTCGACAATGAGCAGTTCTTC.

The chain combines TRBV5-4 with TRBJ2-3; D is unresolved. Germline V lookup: CDR1 SGHNT, CDR2 YYREEE (reference sequence). CDR3 length: 14 residues. The V and J ends lost 3 bases and 4 bases respectively, with 12 bases between them. The CDR3 sequence: CASSSVPGPDTQYF. Here the CDR3 DNA reads TGTGCCAGCAGCTCAGTCCCTGGCCCAGATACGCAGTATTTT.

The chain employs TRBV24-1 and TRBJ1-1, with a weak D call TRBD1 (5 bases). This CDR3 spans 19 amino acids. Germline values: CDR1 KGHDR, CDR2 SFDVKD. Trimming took 2 bases from V and 3 from J, leaving 24 bases between them. The CDR3: CATSDSKNPGTLKDTEAFF. The CDR3 DNA is TGTGCCACCAGTGATTCGAAGAACCCCGGGACTCTGAAGGACACTGAAGCTTTCTTT.

The chain links TRBV7-3 to TRBJ2-3; 7 nucleotides match TRBD1. Germline trimming cut 2 bases from V and 6 bases from J; bases unmatched to any gene: 11. Per germline, CDR1 SGHTA and CDR2 FQGTGA. This CDR3 comprises 16 residues. In nucleotides, the CDR3 is TGTGCCAGCAGCTTATTGACAGGGATGGGGTCCGATACGCAGTATTTT. Translation gives CASSLLTGMGSDTQYF.

The J gene is TRBJ1-1, the V gene TRBV6-2 or TRBV6-3; D gene ambiguous. This CDR3 region has 13 residues. The V gene lost 2 bases and the J gene lost 3 bases, with 7 bases spanning the gap. Germline values: CDR1 MNHEY, CDR2 SVGEGT. The CDR3 loop is CASSYTPYTEAFF. The DNA for the CDR3 is TGTGCCAGCAGTTACACACCCTACACTGAAGCTTTCTTT.

The chain has TRBV6-2 or TRBV6-3 and TRBJ2-5; 11 bases map to TRBD2. J gave up 4 bases and V 4 bases, and 8 bases lay outside the gene matches. This CDR3 comprises 16 residues. Germline loops: CDR1 MNHEY, CDR2 SVGEGT. The CDR3: CASSSTLGTSGETQYF. CDR3 in DNA: TGTGCCAGCAGTTCCACCCTCGGGACTAGCGGAGAGACCCAGTACTTC.

The chain employs TRBV3-1 (or the pseudogene TRBV3-2) and TRBJ1-1; D gene uncertain. The CDR3 consists of 15 residues. Deletions cut 3 bases from V and 11 bases from J, with 22 bases between. Germline assignment: CDR1 LGHDT and CDR2 YNNKEL (reference sequence). As DNA, the CDR3 is TGTGCCAGCAGCCATCAAGGTAAGAAGACATGGTGGGCTTTCTTT. This gives the protein CASSHQGKKTWWAFF.

J is TRBJ2-1 and V is TRBV11-2; a possible D gene is TRBD1 (6 bases). The CDR3 runs 14 residues. The V end was cut by 5 bases, the J end by 2 bases, with 10 bases between. Germline CDR1 SGHAT, CDR2 FQNNGV. The DNA for the CDR3 is TGTGCCAGCAGCGATCGACAGGCCTACAATGAGCAGTTCTTC. It codes for CASSDRQAYNEQFF. The whole variable domain, filled in from reference TRBV11-2 and TRBJ2-1, reads EAGVAQSPRYKIIEKRQSVAFWCNPISGHATLYWYQQILGQGPKLLIQFQNNGVVDDSQLPKDRFSAERLKGVDSTLKIQPAKLEDSAVYLCASSDRQAYNEQFFGPGTRLTVL.

V gene TRBV5-5 combines with J gene TRBJ1-5, with TRBD1 as a possible D gene (5 bases). The V and J ends lost 4 bases and 5 bases respectively, with 13 bases between them. This CDR3 is 14 amino acids long. The germline CDR1 and CDR2 sequences are SGHKS and YYEKEE (reference sequence). In DNA, the CDR3 is TGTGCCAGCAGCGGAGGGACCACGGATCAGCCCCAGCATTTT. Encoded protein: CASSGGTTDQPQHF.

This chain's CDR3 is CASSVDGVTEAFF. CDR3 DNA sequence: TGTGCCAGCAGCGTAGACGGGGTCACTGAAGCTTTCTTT. The chain is built from TRBV9 and TRBJ1-1, with D uncertain. This CDR3 comprises 13 residues. Germline CDR1 is SGDLS and CDR2 is YYNGEE. V was shortened by 0 bases and J by 4 bases, with 7 bases between the two germline ends.

The chain has TRBV5-1 and TRBJ2-5; D unclear. The V gene's germline CDR1 is SGHRS and CDR2 YFSETQ. V was shortened by 0 bases and J by 5 bases, with 14 bases between the two germline ends. CDR3 length equals 15 residues. CDR3 sequence: CASSLVVLNKETQYF. The DNA for the CDR3 is TGCGCCAGCAGCTTGGTGGTTTTGAACAAGGAGACCCAGTACTTC.

V gene TRBV7-2 combines with J gene TRBJ2-1; TRBD2 aligns across 7 bases. The CDR3 length is 16 residues. Looked up from germline, CDR1 is SGHTA and CDR2 is FQGNSA. Trimming removed 4 bases from V and 6 bases from J; junction bases left unmatched: 12. CDR3 coding DNA: TGTGCCAGCAGCTATAGAGGAGGGCCTAGCGGCAATGAGCAGTTCTTC. Encoded protein: CASSYRGGPSGNEQFF.

CDR3 DNA sequence: TGCGCCAGCAGCCAATTCGGGGGGGCTCTCTCCTACGAGCAGTACTTC. It encodes CASSQFGGALSYEQYF. The chain links TRBV4-3 to TRBJ2-7, with 8 bases identical to TRBD2. Germline V gene lookup returns CDR1 LGHNA and CDR2 YSLEER. This CDR3 has 16 amino acids. Trimming took 2 bases from V and 0 from J; bases not matched to a gene: 6.

The chain combines TRBV6-5 with TRBJ2-1; 9 nucleotides match TRBD1. The germline V gene has CDR1 MNHEY and CDR2 SVGAGI. J was trimmed by 0 bases and V by 10 bases; bases with no gene match: 7. The CDR3 runs 15 residues. The CDR3 here is CAIGTGSGSYNEQFF. The CDR3 DNA reads TGTGCCATCGGGACAGGGAGCGGCTCCTACAATGAGCAGTTCTTC.

The chain combines TRBV28 with TRBJ1-2, with a weak D call TRBD1 (5 bases). The CDR3 has 13 amino acids. Trimming removed 8 bases from V and 9 bases from J, with 19 bases in between. Germline V gives CDR1 MDHEN, CDR2 SYDVKM. CDR3 DNA: TGTGCCAGCGGGTCCGTGCGGCAGGGAAGCTACACCTTC. Amino acid sequence: CASGSVRQGSYTF.

This clone was seen once. This rearrangement joins TRBV6-5 to TRBJ2-3, with 7 positions matching TRBD2. Per the germline V gene, CDR1 is MNHEY and CDR2 is SVGAGI. The CDR3 spans 15 residues. After removal of 6 bases from V and 3 bases from J, the junction contained 9 bases not matched to a gene. CDR3 nucleotides: TGTGCCAGCAGGCTCCTTGCGGGGGTGACAGATACGCAGTATTTT. This gives the protein CASRLLAGVTDTQYF.

This chain joins TRBV15 and TRBJ1-1; no reliable D call. The ends were cut back, 0 bases at V and 9 bases at J, with 8 bases in the middle. The CDR3 is 12 amino acids. From germline, CDR1 is LNHNV and CDR2 YYDKDF (reference sequence). CDR3 amino acids: CATSRDGLKAFF. CDR3 nucleotide sequence: TGTGCCACCAGCAGAGACGGTCTTAAAGCTTTCTTT.

V is TRBV4-2 and J is TRBJ1-5; TRBD1 might be the D (5 bases). The CDR3 extends over 14 amino acids. Germline V gene sequence: CDR1 LGHNA, CDR2 YNFKEQ. V shed 0 bases and J shed 4 bases, with 7 bases lying between them. The CDR3 loop is CASSQETANQPQHF. As DNA, the CDR3 is TGTGCCAGCAGCCAAGAGACAGCTAATCAGCCCCAGCATTTT.